This T cell receptor (beta chain) emerged from a study of T-cell memory formation after mild COVID-19. Study-level findings and limits: The study found contracting CD4+ clones mainly in CM and EM and contracting CD8+ clones in EMRA. CD4/CD8 balance characterized clones contracting day 15 to 85, and CD4+ skew characterized later expanders.

CDR1 is SGHTA, CDR2 FQGNSA, per germline. Trimming removed 7 bases at V and 0 bases at J, with 14 bases between. The CDR3 contains 15 residues. Using constant-segment primers, 5'RACE produced TCR alpha and TCR beta cDNA libraries carrying sample barcodes and UMIs. TCRdb ran MiXCR on the 5' RACE reads and lists one entry per CDR3 protein. Among roughly 400,000 distinct CDR3 sequences, roughly 17% were seen once, and the ten largest hold 20% to 25%. Comment on this clonotype: The antigen is not known.

The chain uses TRBV7-2 and TRBJ2-3; D unclear. The receptor comes from a man aged 18 to 35 who had mild COVID-19 (a few samples of this study predate the infection). Cell type and time point are not known. The sample was PBMCs or a T cell subset sorted from them (not recorded which). CDR3 amino acids: CASILDATSTDTQYF. CDR3 sequence (DNA): TGTGCCAGCATCCTGGACGCGACCAGCACAGATACGCAGTATTTT.